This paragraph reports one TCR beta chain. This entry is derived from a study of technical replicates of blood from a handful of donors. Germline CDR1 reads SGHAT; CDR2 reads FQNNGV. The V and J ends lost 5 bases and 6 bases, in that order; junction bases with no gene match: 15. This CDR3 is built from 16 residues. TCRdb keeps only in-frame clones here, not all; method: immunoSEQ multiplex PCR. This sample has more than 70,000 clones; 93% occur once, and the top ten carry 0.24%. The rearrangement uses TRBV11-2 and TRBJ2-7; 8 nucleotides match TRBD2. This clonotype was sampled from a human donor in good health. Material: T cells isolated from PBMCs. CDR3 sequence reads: CASSDRTSLGFGEQYF. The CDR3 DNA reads TGTGCCAGCAGCGATAGGACTAGCCTCGGGTTTGGCGAGCAGTACTTC.